A selection of T cell receptor beta chains follows, all from one sample in a study of read filtering for tumor transcriptome and immune sequencing. Using its own MiXCR run on the reads, TCRdb lists one record per CDR3 protein. The sample carries about 39,000 distinct CDR3 sequences, over 11% recorded once. The sample was a population of CD138-negative cells sorted from bone marrow. These receptors came from a donor aged 40 or over with multiple myeloma. Each CDR3 is given with its conserved first and last residue. The D gene is left open where the match is weak. Clone size is shown for a subset of rows, as once, few, many or a class of expanded clone.

>.|many|TRBJ1-1|TRBV28
CASEGDTEAFF
TGTGCCAGCGAGGGTGATACTGAAGCTTTCTTT
>.|many|TRBJ2-1|TRBV29-1
CSVEATSNEQFF
TGCAGCGTTGAAGCCACTTCCAATGAGCAGTTCTTC
>.|many|TRBJ1-1|TRBV7-2
CASSHYGTEAFF
TGTGCCAGCAGCCATTATGGCACTGAAGCTTTCTTT
>.|many|TRBJ2-2|TRBV5-1
CASSLGTGNTGELFF
TGCGCCAGCAGCTTGGGTACCGGGAACACCGGGGAGCTGTTTTTT
>.|many|TRBJ2-3|TRBV5-1
CASIGHGVPSTDTQYF
TGCGCCAGCATCGGTCACGGAGTCCCTAGCACAGATACGCAGTATTTT
>.|medium-sized|TRBJ2-1|TRBV20-1
CSALGPYNEQFF
TGCAGTGCCCTAGGCCCCTACAATGAGCAGTTCTTC
>.|many|TRBJ1-1|TRBV7-9
CASSPGWVAFF
TGTGCCAGCAGCCCAGGGTGGGTAGCTTTCTTT
>TRBD2|many|TRBJ2-3|TRBV6-5
CASSYSGSGLVTDTQYF
TGTGCCAGCAGTTACTCCGGCTCCGGACTAGTTACAGATACGCAGTATTTT
>.|many|TRBJ1-4|TRBV4-1
CASSQPPRGELFF
TGCGCCAGCAGCCAACCGCCAAGGGGGGAACTGTTTTTT
>TRBD2|.|TRBJ2-1|TRBV20-1
CSATLLAGPGAEQFF
TGCAGTGCTACTCTACTAGCGGGGCCGGGGGCTGAGCAGTTCTTC
>TRBD2|many|TRBJ2-3|TRBV6-1
CASRGLAGVIDTQYF
TGTGCCAGCAGGGGACTAGCGGGAGTCATAGATACGCAGTATTTT
>.|many|TRBJ2-7|TRBV28
CASSLRGPGFEQYF
TGTGCCAGCAGTTTAAGGGGACCCGGGTTCGAGCAGTACTTC
>TRBD2|many|TRBJ2-5|TRBV7-2
CASRPSGGRPTQYF
TGTGCCAGCAGGCCAAGCGGGGGGCGCCCGACCCAGTACTTC
>.|many|TRBJ1-5|TRBV7-9
CASSLGLGSNQPQHF
TGTGCCAGCAGCTTAGGCCTCGGTAGCAATCAGCCCCAGCATTTT
>.|many|TRBJ2-1|TRBV30
CAWTQRDRFYNEQFF
TGTGCCTGGACCCAGCGGGACAGATTTTACAATGAGCAGTTCTTC
>.|.|TRBJ2-5|TRBV5-1
CASSWDNPEETQYF
TGCGCCAGCAGCTGGGACAATCCGGAGGAGACCCAGTACTTC